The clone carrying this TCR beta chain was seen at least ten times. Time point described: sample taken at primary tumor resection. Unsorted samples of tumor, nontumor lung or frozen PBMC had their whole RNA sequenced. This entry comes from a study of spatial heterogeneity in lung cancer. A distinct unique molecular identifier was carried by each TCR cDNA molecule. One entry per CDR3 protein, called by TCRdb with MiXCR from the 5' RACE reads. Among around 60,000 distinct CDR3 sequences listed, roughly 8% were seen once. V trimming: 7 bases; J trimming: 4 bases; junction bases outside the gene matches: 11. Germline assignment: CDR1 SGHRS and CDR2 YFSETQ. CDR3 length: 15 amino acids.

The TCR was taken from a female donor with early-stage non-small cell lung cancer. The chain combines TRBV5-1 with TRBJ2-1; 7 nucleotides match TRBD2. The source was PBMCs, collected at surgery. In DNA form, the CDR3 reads TGCGCCAGCCGAAAAAGCGGGGAGCGATACAATGAGCAGTTCTTC. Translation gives CASRKSGERYNEQFF.